The rows below give T cell receptor beta chains drawn from one sample of a study of blood T cell repertoires in COVID-19. Libraries were prepared by immunoSEQ multiplex PCR; TCRdb keeps only in-frame clonotypes and omits some of them. The sample shows approximately 260,000 clones, 89% of them seen only once. The sequencing input was peripheral blood. The receptors derive from a woman between 40 and 50 years old who had recovered from COVID-19. Both conserved end residues are part of each CDR3. Fields, in order: V gene, clone size, D gene, J gene, CDR3 DNA, CDR3 protein. D genes are given only for firm matches. Expanded clones are given a class, and other clones once, few, many or no size at all.

TRBV7-5,few,NA,TRBJ2-5,TGTGTCAGAAGCTTCCTGACTAGCGGGGGGGCACAGACCCAGTACTTC,CVRSFLTSGGAQTQYF
TRBV3-1/TRBV3-2,NA,TRBD1,TRBJ1-2,TGTGCCAGCAGCAAACCGGGACAGGGTAAAGGTAATGGCTACACCTTC,CASSKPGQGKGNGYTF
TRBV7-9,NA,TRBD1,TRBJ1-2,TGTGCCAGCAGCAACGGCCGAGGGGGCGGAAACTATGGCTACACCTTC,CASSNGRGGGNYGYTF
TRBV4-1,NA,NA,TRBJ2-1,TGCGCCAGCAGCCTACGACAGGGAGGAGGTTACGATGAGCAGTTCTTC,CASSLRQGGGYDEQFF
TRBV19,once,TRBD1,TRBJ1-2,TGTGCCAGTAGACGGACAGGGTTGTATGGCTACACCTTC,CASRRTGLYGYTF
TRBV6-6,NA,NA,TRBJ2-5,TGTGCCAGCAGGACACGACGGGATTCAGAGACCCAGTACTTC,CASRTRRDSETQYF
TRBV7-2,NA,TRBD1,TRBJ1-2,TGTGCCAGCAGCTTAAGTCAGGGGGCTAACTATGGCTACACCTTC,CASSLSQGANYGYTF
TRBV15,once,TRBD2,TRBJ2-1,TGTGCCACCAGCAGCCCGGGACTAGCGGGGGGGGGTAATGAGCAGTTCTTC,CATSSPGLAGGGNEQFF
TRBV27,NA,NA,TRBJ1-2,TGTGCCAGCAGGAGGGGGTTGAATGGCTACACCTTC,CASRRGLNGYTF
TRBV20-1,once,NA,TRBJ2-1,TGCAGTGCTCATCGCGGGGATGAGCAGTTCTTC,CSAHRGDEQFF
TRBV28,NA,NA,TRBJ1-1,TGTGCCAGCAGTTTAATAGGGGCTGAAGCTTTCTTT,CASSLIGAEAFF
TRBV30,NA,NA,TRBJ1-2,TGTGCCTGGAGTGTAGAACAGGTCCTTTCCTATGGCTACACCTTC,CAWSVEQVLSYGYTF
TRBV12-3/TRBV12-4,NA,NA,TRBJ2-1,TGTGCCAGCAGATCAGGACTCTACAATGAGCAGTTCTTC,CASRSGLYNEQFF
TRBV5-3,NA,TRBD2,TRBJ2-1,TGTGCCAGAAGTCCGACTAGCGGGAGGCTGAATGAGCAGTTCTTC,CARSPTSGRLNEQFF
TRBV11-2,NA,TRBD2,TRBJ2-3,TGTGCCAGCAGCTTCAGCGGGGGCACAGATACGCAGTATTTT,CASSFSGGTDTQYF
TRBV18,once,TRBD1,TRBJ1-3,TGTGCCAGCTCACCACGGACAGGGGGTTCAGGAAACACCATATATTTT,CASSPRTGGSGNTIYF
TRBV18,NA,NA,TRBJ1-4,TGTGCCAGCTCACCACGCCGGGGTGCTAATGAAAAACTGTTTTTT,CASSPRRGANEKLFF
TRBV18,once,NA,TRBJ1-2,TGTGCCAGCTCACCAAGCCCCGGCTACACCTTC,CASSPSPGYTF
TRBV19,NA,TRBD1,TRBJ2-3,TGTGCCAGTACCCGGGACAGGGGCACAGATACGCAGTATTTT,CASTRDRGTDTQYF
TRBV5-1,once,NA,TRBJ2-2,TGCGCCAGCAGCTTGATCGGGGACACCGGGGAGCTGTTTTTT,CASSLIGDTGELFF
TRBV27,NA,TRBD2,TRBJ2-4,TGTGCCAGCAGTTCCATACTAGCGGGAGGTACCAAAAACATTCAGTACTTC,CASSSILAGGTKNIQYF
TRBV29-1,NA,NA,TRBJ1-6,TGCAGCGTCGGGCTGGGGGGTGGTTCACCCCTCCACTTT,CSVGLGGGSPLHF
TRBV15,NA,TRBD2,TRBJ2-5,TGTGCCACCAGCACTGGGCGGGAGCAAGAGACCCAGTACTTC,CATSTGREQETQYF
TRBV3-1/TRBV3-2,NA,TRBD1,TRBJ1-4,TGTGCCAGCAGCCAAGTTTCTATTGCCGGGACAGGGGTTCTCCAAAAACTGTTTTTT,CASSQVSIAGTGVLQKLFF
TRBV2,NA,TRBD1,TRBJ1-5,TGTGCCAGCAGTGAAGCGTTGAGACAGGGAAAGATCCAGCCCCAGCATTTT,CASSEALRQGKIQPQHF
TRBV27,NA,NA,TRBJ2-6,TGTGCCAGCAGTTTCCGACGGGACTCTGGGGCCAACGTCCTGACTTTC,CASSFRRDSGANVLTF
TRBV5-6,NA,NA,TRBJ1-1,TGTGCCAGCAGCTTGTCGGGGGAGGAAACTGAAGCTTTCTTT,CASSLSGEETEAFF
TRBV7-3,NA,TRBD2,TRBJ2-2,TGTGCCAGCAGGACCCCGGGACTAGCAGGCACCGGGGAGCTGTTTTTT,CASRTPGLAGTGELFF
TRBV5-1,NA,NA,TRBJ2-5,TGCGCCAGCAGCTCTGGACGGCGCGGGGAGACCCAGTACTTC,CASSSGRRGETQYF
TRBV6-5,once,TRBD1,TRBJ2-3,TGTGCCAGCAGTTACGAACAGGGGAGCACAGATACGCAGTATTTT,CASSYEQGSTDTQYF
TRBV21-1,NA,NA,TRBJ1-1,TGTGCCAGCAGCAAACTCGGTAGGAGGACAGAGAACACTGAAGCTTTCTTT,CASSKLGRRTENTEAFF
TRBV28,NA,NA,TRBJ2-3,TGTGCCAGCTCCTGGGGGCAAGACACAGATACGCAGTATTTT,CASSWGQDTDTQYF